The clone carrying this TCR beta chain appeared a few times. What it binds is unknown. CD4+ T cell IFNgamma after overnight CMV lysate exposure gave donor CMV status. These data come from a study of naive and memory T cell subsets. Study-wide findings and caveats: Especially in CD8 cells, naive repertoires contained a few larger clonotypes, possibly CD45RA-re-expressing memory cells.

V was pared by 5 bases and J by 4 bases, with 15 bases between. Germline values: CDR1 SGHTA, CDR2 FQGNSA. The CDR3 totals 14 residues. The beta constant-region primer was an equimolar mix of two oligonucleotides covering TRBC1 and TRBC2. Four rounds of PCR amplified the ligated cDNA using nested alpha and beta constant-region primers plus SP2. TCRdb passed the UMI-ligation and nested PCR reads through MiXCR, listing each CDR3 protein once. The sample records approximately 150,000 distinct CDR3 sequences, approximately 21% being singletons. The chain is built from TRBV7-2 and TRBJ2-7; a possible D gene is TRBD1 (6 bases). Sequencing was done on a sample of naive CD8+ T cells from blood. This receptor was taken from a human donor in good health. The CDR3 loop reads CASSHPGHPYEQYF. The CDR3 DNA is TGTGCCAGCAGCCACCCGGGACACCCTTACGAGCAGTACTTC.